Following are 23 T cell receptor beta chains from one sample sequenced in a study of blood T cell repertoires in COVID-19. The data were produced by immunoSEQ multiplex PCR, yet TCRdb's version contains in-frame clones alone and is incomplete. This table has approximately 270,000 clones, around 86% appearing once. Sequencing was done on a sample of peripheral blood. These receptor sequences come from a man aged 50 or older with acute or convalescent COVID-19.

On this clone itself: In the same sample, other DNA sequences code for this CDR3. The chain carries TRBV5-5 and TRBJ2-5; no clear D gene. Germline CDR1 and CDR2: SGHKS and YYEKEE (reference sequence). Trimming pared 0 bases from V and 4 bases from J, leaving 7 bases between. This CDR3 spans 13 amino acids. The DNA for the CDR3 is TGTGCCAGCAGCTTGGCAGGATTAGAGACCCAGTACTTC. Encoded protein: CASSLAGLETQYF.

This clone is a singleton in its sample. The V gene is TRBV6-5, the J gene TRBJ1-6, with TRBD1 as a possible D gene (6 bases). Per germline, CDR1 MNHEY and CDR2 SVGAGI. This CDR3 contains 14 residues. V lost 1 base, J lost 8 bases, and 9 bases lay in between. The DNA of the CDR3 is TGTGCCAGCAGTTACTGGGGGGGCGATTCACCCCTCCACTTT. This gives the protein CASSYWGGDSPLHF.

This chain joins TRBV4-1 and TRBJ2-7; D is perhaps TRBD1 (6 bases). V was pared by 4 bases and J by 6 bases, with 25 bases between. CDR3 size: 17 residues. Germline CDR1 MGHRA, CDR2 YSYEKL. The chain's CDR3 is CASSRAQTRTDLGEQYF. CDR3 coding DNA: TGCGCCAGCAGCCGGGCCCAGACCCGGACAGATCTAGGCGAGCAGTACTTC.

The chain employs TRBV13 and TRBJ2-4; 16 nucleotides match TRBD2. CDR3 length: 16 amino acids. Losses at the gene ends were 4 bases for V and 8 bases for J; bases not matched to a gene: 5. The V gene's germline CDR1 is PRHDT and CDR2 FYEKMQ (reference sequence). The CDR3 DNA sequence: TGTGCCAGCAGCTCGGGACTAGCGGGGGGGACAGACATTCAGTACTTC. Translated: CASSSGLAGGTDIQYF.

The chain carries TRBV5-1 and TRBJ2-1; maybe TRBD1 (7 bases). Germline loops: CDR1 SGHRS, CDR2 YFSETQ. This CDR3 is 15 amino acids long. Trimming cost V 6 bases and J 5 bases, with 18 bases left between them. The CDR3 nucleotides read TGCGCCAGCACCCTGCAGGGGGGCGGGGACAATGAGCAGTTCTTC. It codes for CASTLQGGGDNEQFF.

V gene TRBV6-5 combines with J gene TRBJ1-2; 9 nucleotides match TRBD1. Germline lookup yields CDR1 MNHEY and CDR2 SVGAGI. Trimming cost V 8 bases and J 5 bases; bases outside gene matches: 12. This CDR3 is built from 15 residues. The CDR3 nucleotides read TGTGCCAGCTCGATTAGTACAGGGGGCAGTTATGGCTACACCTTC. This gives the protein CASSISTGGSYGYTF.

The chain has TRBV12-3 or TRBV12-4 and TRBJ1-2, with D tentatively TRBD1 (6 bases). The ends were cut back, 8 bases at V and 4 bases at J, with 11 bases in the middle. CDR3 length: 12 amino acids. The CDR3 loop is CASSGGRYGYTF. Here the CDR3 DNA reads TGTGCCAGCTCCGGGGGGCGCTATGGCTACACCTTC.

This chain links TRBV19 with TRBJ2-7; TRBD1 matches at 7 bases. The CDR3 length is 14 residues. The ends lost 4 bases at V and 5 bases at J; junction bases unmatched: 8. CDR1 and CDR2 (germline): LNHDA, SQIVND (reference sequence). The CDR3 here is CASSNPGTVDEQYF. CDR3 sequence (DNA): TGTGCCAGTAGTAACCCCGGGACAGTGGACGAGCAGTACTTC.

The gene calls are TRBV5-1 and TRBJ2-1; TRBD1 might be the D (6 bases). Germline V CDR1 and CDR2: SGHRS, YFSETQ. The CDR3 totals 16 residues. Deletions cut 7 bases from V and 7 bases from J, with 24 bases between. This CDR3 is CASEQGWGLNGNEQFF. The CDR3 DNA reads TGCGCCAGCGAACAGGGATGGGGGCTGAATGGGAATGAGCAGTTCTTC.

In DNA form, the CDR3 reads TGTGCCAGTAGTAACACCGGGACAGGAACCTACGAGCAGTACTTC. Its translation is CASSNTGTGTYEQYF. The rearrangement links TRBV19 to TRBJ2-7; 8 bases are a match to TRBD1. V shed 4 bases and J 2 bases; nucleotides not matched to a gene: 7. Germline values: CDR1 LNHDA, CDR2 SQIVND (reference sequence). The length of the CDR3 is 15 residues.

The chain employs TRBV6-6 and TRBJ2-5, with 13 bases lining up with TRBD2. Germline assignment: CDR1 MNHNY and CDR2 SVGAGI (reference sequence). The CDR3 loop spans 16 amino acids. V was pared by 4 bases and J by 3 bases, with 5 bases of the junction left unmatched. CDR3 bases: TGTGCCAGCAGTTTGCCGGGACTAGCGGGGAAAGAGACCCAGTACTTC. Translated, it gives CASSLPGLAGKETQYF.

CDR3 nucleotide sequence: TGCGCCAGCAGCTTTGGTGACAGGGGCTCTTCACCCCTCCACTTT. Translation gives CASSFGDRGSSPLHF. This chain joins TRBV5-1 and TRBJ1-6; the match to TRBD1 covers 8 bases. The CDR3 covers 15 residues. The ends lost 2 bases at V and 9 bases at J; junction bases unmatched: 7. CDR1 is SGHRS, CDR2 YFSETQ, per germline.

The chain carries TRBV27 and TRBJ1-2, with D possibly matching TRBD1 (6 bases). CDR1 is MNHEY, CDR2 SMNVEV, per germline (reference sequence). The CDR3 extends over 15 amino acids. Trimming left V 6 bases short and J 4 bases short, with 18 bases between. In DNA form, the CDR3 reads TGTGCCAGCAGGGGTATACAGGGAGGGGGCTATGGCTACACCTTC. Translated, it gives CASRGIQGGGYGYTF.

V is TRBV29-1 and J is TRBJ2-7; maybe TRBD2 (5 bases). With 7 bases removed from V and 2 bases from J, the gap between germline ends came to 12 bases. Germline assignment: CDR1 SQVTM and CDR2 ANQGSEA. The CDR3 loop spans 12 amino acids. CDR3 coding DNA: TGCAGCGCACTAGACGGAGCCTACGAGCAGTACTTC. Its protein is CSALDGAYEQYF.

The chain links TRBV5-1 to TRBJ2-7, with D possibly being TRBD2 (5 bases). The CDR3 length is 13 residues. In germline, CDR1 is SGHRS, CDR2 YFSETQ. The V end was cut by 7 bases, the J end by 5 bases, with 16 bases between. The CDR3 bases are TGCGCCAGCCTGGCGGGTCCGGGAAACGAGCAGTACTTC. It encodes CASLAGPGNEQYF.

The chain combines TRBV3-1 (or the pseudogene TRBV3-2) with TRBJ2-5; 11 bases align to TRBD2. The CDR3 length is 18 residues. V lost 0 bases and J lost 4; bases outside the gene matches: 10. Germline lookup yields CDR1 LGHDT and CDR2 YNNKEL (reference sequence). CDR3 protein: CASSQEGLAGGIGETQYF. The CDR3 DNA sequence: TGTGCCAGCAGCCAAGAAGGGCTAGCGGGGGGAATAGGAGAGACCCAGTACTTC.

This chain links TRBV30 with TRBJ1-5; TRBD1 matches 7 bases. Germline V gene lookup returns CDR1 GTSNPN and CDR2 SVGIG (reference sequence). The CDR3 has 16 residues. With 2 bases clipped from V and 3 bases from J, the junction kept 10 bases outside the gene matches. CDR3 in DNA: TGTGCCTGGAGTCCACAGGGGCGGGGGGACAATCAGCCCCAGCATTTT. Amino acid sequence: CAWSPQGRGDNQPQHF.

This clone was detected only once. The CDR3, as DNA: TGTGCCAGCAGCTTGGCTCCGGGGTCCCAAGAGACCCAGTACTTC. Translation: CASSLAPGSQETQYF. J is TRBJ2-5 and V is TRBV5-5, with D perhaps matching TRBD2 (5 bases). Looked up from germline, CDR1 is SGHKS and CDR2 is YYEKEE (reference sequence). Trimming took 0 bases from V and 1 from J, leaving 10 bases between them. This CDR3 region has 15 residues.

The rearrangement links TRBV29-1 to TRBJ1-5, with D maybe TRBD1 (6 bases). V was clipped by 4 bases and J by 4 bases, with 11 bases between them. Per the germline V gene, CDR1 is SQVTM and CDR2 is ANQGSEA. The CDR3 extends over 13 amino acids. CDR3 amino acids: CSVAGGVNQPQHF. CDR3 DNA: TGCAGCGTTGCGGGGGGCGTAAATCAGCCCCAGCATTTT.

The rearrangement joins TRBV6-6 to TRBJ2-7; D gene uncertain. The CDR3 is 11 residues long. Trimming cost V 6 bases and J 1 base, with 4 bases left between them. The germline gives CDR1 MNHNY, CDR2 SVGAGI (reference sequence). The CDR3 DNA is TGTGCCAGCAGGGAGTCCTACGAGCAGTACTTC. Translation gives CASRESYEQYF.

This sequence joins TRBV5-5 and TRBJ1-1, with D possibly being TRBD1 (6 bases). Trimming took off 5 bases at V and 8 bases at J, with 13 bases between the two ends. Germline CDR1 and CDR2: SGHKS and YYEKEE (reference sequence). The CDR3 length is 12 residues. The CDR3 reads CASSFVDREAFF. The CDR3 bases are TGTGCCAGCAGTTTCGTCGACAGGGAAGCTTTCTTT.

J is TRBJ1-4 and V is TRBV10-2, with a possible D match to TRBD1 (5 bases). Deletions cut 3 bases from V and 5 bases from J, with 10 bases between. CDR3 length equals 14 residues. CDR1 is WSHSY, CDR2 SAAADI, per germline. CDR3 loop: CASSDGGDNEKLFF. As DNA, the CDR3 is TGCGCCAGCAGTGATGGAGGGGACAATGAAAAACTGTTTTTT.

This chain uses TRBV5-1 with TRBJ1-3; the D is unclear. The V gene lost 4 bases and the J gene lost 0 bases, with 11 bases spanning the gap. Germline V gene lookup returns CDR1 SGHRS and CDR2 YFSETQ. CDR3 length: 15 residues. As DNA, the CDR3 is TGCGCCAGCAGCCCCGGTGAACCCTCTGGAAACACCATATATTTT. It yields the protein CASSPGEPSGNTIYF. The full variable domain, rest sourced from reference TRBV5-1 and TRBJ1-3, is KAGVTQTPRYLIKTRGQQVTLSCSPISGHRSVSWYQQTPGQGLQFLFEYFSETQRNKGNFPGRFSGRQFSNSRSEMNVSTLELGDSALYLCASSPGEPSGNTIYFGEGSWLTVV.